These 11 T cell receptor beta chains share one sample of origin, sequenced in a study of T-cell reconstitution after alpha-beta-depleted transplantation in children. Unique molecular identifiers were incorporated when the TCRbeta library was constructed. Via MiXCR, TCRdb re-called the PCR reads, giving one row per CDR3 protein. There are roughly 490,000 distinct CDR3 sequences in the sample; 10% to 12% occur only once, and around 13% lies in the top ten. The material was PBMCs, mostly from graft donor cells, obtained 180 days after TCRalphabeta/CD19-depleted stem cell transplant. These receptors were collected from a female patient aged 2-9 years who had a stem cell transplant for aplastic anemia, so the T cells may come from the graft donor.

The rearrangement links TRBV28 to TRBJ2-7; either TRBD1 or TRBD2 may fit D (6 bases each). This CDR3 contains 14 residues. Germline V gives CDR1 MDHEN, CDR2 SYDVKM. The V end was cut by 6 bases, the J end by 0 bases, with 12 bases between. For the CDR3, the DNA is TGTGCCAGCAGCCCGGGGGACACCTCCTACGAGCAGTACTTC. The encoded protein is CASSPGDTSYEQYF.

This rearrangement joins TRBV28 to TRBJ2-7, with D perhaps matching TRBD1 or TRBD2 (5 bases each). The germline CDR1 and CDR2 sequences are MDHEN and SYDVKM. The CDR3 extends over 15 amino acids. The V gene lost 3 bases and the J gene lost 0 bases, with 12 bases spanning the gap. The CDR3 loop reads CASSLVGDPSYEQYF. The CDR3, as DNA: TGTGCCAGCAGTTTGGTAGGGGACCCCTCCTACGAGCAGTACTTC.

This clonotype has a count of ten or more. The rearrangement joins TRBV7-3 to TRBJ2-1, with 10 bases fitting TRBD1. Per the germline V gene, CDR1 is SGHTA and CDR2 is FQGTGA. J was trimmed by 4 bases and V by 4 bases; bases with no gene match: 4. The CDR3 runs 15 residues. CDR3 sequence (DNA): TGTGCCAGCAGCTCGACAGGGGGCCGGTACAATGAGCAGTTCTTC. Its protein product is CASSSTGGRYNEQFF.

The chain links TRBV6-5 to TRBJ2-7, with D perhaps TRBD1 (6 bases). The CDR3 extends over 15 amino acids. Germline V lookup: CDR1 MNHEY, CDR2 SVGAGI. Trimming removed 0 bases at V and 6 bases at J, with 15 bases between. CDR3 sequence: CASSYSQGIGPEQYF. The CDR3 nucleotides are TGTGCCAGCAGTTACTCCCAGGGGATCGGCCCCGAGCAGTACTTC.

In this sample, this clonotype turned up a few times. This chain joins TRBV11-2 and TRBJ2-3; TRBD2 aligns across 14 bases. Germline trimming cut 5 bases from V and 4 bases from J; bases unmatched to any gene: 8. Germline values: CDR1 SGHAT, CDR2 FQNNGV. The CDR3 runs 17 residues. The CDR3 reads CASSLRPTSGRADTQYF. The CDR3 region has the DNA TGTGCCAGCAGCCTAAGACCGACTAGCGGGAGGGCAGATACGCAGTATTTT. The full variable domain, rest sourced from reference TRBV11-2 and TRBJ2-3, is EAGVAQSPRYKIIEKRQSVAFWCNPISGHATLYWYQQILGQGPKLLIQFQNNGVVDDSQLPKDRFSAERLKGVDSTLKIQPAKLEDSAVYLCASSLRPTSGRADTQYFGPGTRLTVL.

This clonotype appeared a few times. The chain links TRBV20-1 to TRBJ2-2, with D hard to call. Germline lookup yields CDR1 DFQATT and CDR2 SNEGSKA (reference sequence). V lost 5 bases and J lost 0, with 7 bases in between. The length of the CDR3 is 13 residues. The CDR3 nucleotides are TGCAGTGCTCCGGACCCGAACACCGGGGAGCTGTTTTTT. Translated: CSAPDPNTGELFF.

J is TRBJ1-2 and V is TRBV5-1; maybe TRBD1 (6 bases). V was cut by 3 bases and J by 5 bases, with 14 bases left in between. This CDR3 spans 14 amino acids. Germline CDR1 is SGHRS and CDR2 is YFSETQ. CDR3 protein: CASSYTGTTYGYTF. Written as DNA, the CDR3 is TGCGCCAGCAGCTACACCGGGACAACTTATGGCTACACCTTC.

V usage is TRBV25-1 and J usage is TRBJ1-4; no clear D. The CDR3 is 12 amino acids. Trimming removed 6 bases from V and 8 bases from J, with 10 bases in between. Germline values: CDR1 MGHDK, CDR2 SYGVNS. CDR3 loop: CASSNLKEKLFF. The CDR3 DNA is TGTGCCAGCAGCAACCTTAAAGAAAAACTGTTTTTT.

This clonotype showed up just a few times. The chain is built from TRBV29-1 and TRBJ1-4, with D unresolved. V lost 4 bases and J 6 bases, leaving 6 bases between the germline ends. Germline loops: CDR1 SQVTM, CDR2 ANQGSEA. The CDR3 consists of 11 residues. DNA of the CDR3: TGCAGCGTTGCCAGCGATGAAAAACTGTTTTTT. As protein: CSVASDEKLFF.

This clonotype was found many times. The chain links TRBV7-9 to TRBJ2-7; TRBD1 matches at 12 bases. Germline values: CDR1 SEHNR, CDR2 FQNEAQ (reference sequence). This CDR3 is 14 amino acids long. J gave up 5 bases and V 5 bases, and 4 bases lay outside the gene matches. The CDR3 sequence is CASSPGQGADEQYF. CDR3 bases: TGTGCCAGCAGCCCGGGACAGGGGGCAGACGAGCAGTACTTC.

The chain is built from TRBV24-1 and TRBJ2-5, with 9 nucleotides matching TRBD1. Germline CDR1 reads KGHDR; CDR2 reads SFDVKD. The CDR3 totals 16 residues. Trimming at V came to 6 bases and at J to 4 bases, leaving 11 bases not matched to a gene. CDR3 nucleotide sequence: TGTGCCACCAGTAGGTACGGGGACAGGGAAACAGAGACCCAGTACTTC. Its translation: CATSRYGDRETETQYF.